The present TCR beta chain was sequenced within a study of T-cell reconstitution after alpha-beta-depleted transplantation in children (dated by TCRdb to 2016 to 2017). Background for the entire study: The study quantitatively tracked T-cell immune reconstitution after TCRalphabeta/CD19-depleted allogeneic hematopoietic cell transplantation in children using TCR repertoire profiling. General study outcomes and caveats: Apparently early alphabetaT-cell count recovery about two months after transplant reportedly relied on only several hundred rapidly expanded clones derived from non-depleted graft cells. Over subsequent months, a decline in hyperexpanded clone frequencies was noted, and after one year, T-cell counts and TCRbeta diversity were mostly ascribed to newly produced T cells. The high TCRbeta diversity at day 60 in some patients was ascribed to recipient T cells and intrathymic progenitors that had survived conditioning.

According to the study, the label for this sample's treatment or condition signals: allogeneic hematopoietic cell transplantation with graft depleted of TCRalphabeta T cells and CD19 B cells. TCRalphabeta/CD19-depleted allogeneic hematopoietic cell grafts were given to the transplant recipients, all of whom were children. This clonotype came up many times. Its antigen is still unknown. The sample holds no much larger clone one base away, and base qualities are not on file. The germline V gene yields MGHDK for CDR1 and SYGVNS for CDR2. The CDR3 runs 14 amino acids, cysteine and phenylalanine included. The read is trimmed to its CDR3 DNA, 42 bases read in frame from base 1. V and J are truncated by 2 bases and 4 bases respectively, leaving an intervening sequence of 8 bases. Library method: PCR. TCRdb records Illumina HiSeq 2500 as the sequencer. TCR library preparation used molecular barcoding, with unique molecular identifiers applied to normalize quantification of the TCRbeta repertoire. TCRdb handled the public reads itself, with Q25 trimming in fastp and clone calling in MiXCR, and kept productive beta chains. Here each entry gathers all rows of one CDR3 protein and keeps the most common genes and DNA. This sample lists a few hundred thousand distinct CDR3 sequences; more than 20% were detected once. Less than 3.5% of the sample comes from the top ten.

The rearranged segments are TRBV25-1 and TRBJ1-4; no D gene call is confident. This specimen was PBMCs, taken before TCRalphabeta/CD19-depleted stem cell transplant. The origin of this receptor is a girl aged 2 to 10 with Fanconi anemia, due to receive a stem cell transplant. The nucleotide sequence is given as TGTGCCAGCAGTGAAATCAGGAGTAATGAAAAACTGTTTTTT. Its product reads: CASSEIRSNEKLFF.